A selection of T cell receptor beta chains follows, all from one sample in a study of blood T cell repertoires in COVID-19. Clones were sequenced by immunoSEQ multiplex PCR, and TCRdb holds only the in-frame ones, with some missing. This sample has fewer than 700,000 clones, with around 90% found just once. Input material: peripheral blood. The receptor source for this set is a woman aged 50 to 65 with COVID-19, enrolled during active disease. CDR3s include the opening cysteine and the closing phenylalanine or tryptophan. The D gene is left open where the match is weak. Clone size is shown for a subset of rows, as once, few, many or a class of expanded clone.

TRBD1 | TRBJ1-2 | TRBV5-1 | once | CASSLVTGDYTF
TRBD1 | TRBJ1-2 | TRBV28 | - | CASSSQGPRRDSGYGYTF
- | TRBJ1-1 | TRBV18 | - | CASSPGEMNTEAFF
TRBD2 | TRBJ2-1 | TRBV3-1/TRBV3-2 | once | CASSQVSLSGGAYNEQFF
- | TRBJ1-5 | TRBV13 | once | CASSLGGGQPQHF
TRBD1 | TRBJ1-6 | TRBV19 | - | CASSTGTENSPLHF
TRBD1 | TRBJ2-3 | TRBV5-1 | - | CASSLYSGTGGSTDTQYF
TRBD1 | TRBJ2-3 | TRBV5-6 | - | CASSQDRGTDTQYF
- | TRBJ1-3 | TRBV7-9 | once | CASSSGQNLAFSGNTIYF
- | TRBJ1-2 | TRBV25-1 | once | CASSELIRGHYGYTF
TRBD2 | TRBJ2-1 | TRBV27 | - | CASSLYGGGAAYEQFF
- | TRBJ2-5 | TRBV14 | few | CASSPTVQETQYF
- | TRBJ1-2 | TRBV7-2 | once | CASSLNREGYTF
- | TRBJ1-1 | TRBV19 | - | CASSIERGRNTEAFF
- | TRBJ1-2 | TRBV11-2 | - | CASSLGGVNYGYTF
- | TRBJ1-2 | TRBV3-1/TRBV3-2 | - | CASSQEGRGLGYTF
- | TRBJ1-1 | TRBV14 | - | CASSRTGNTEAFF
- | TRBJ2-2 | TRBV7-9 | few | CASSPPPGAGLNTGELFF
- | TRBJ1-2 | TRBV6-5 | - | CASSFFRQAQDGYTF
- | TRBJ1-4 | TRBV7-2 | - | CASSFGQTSTNEKLFF
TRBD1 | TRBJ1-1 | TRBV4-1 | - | CASSFRQGPGNEAFF
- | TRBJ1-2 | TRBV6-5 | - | CASTSQATGGYTF
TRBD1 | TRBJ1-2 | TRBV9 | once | CASSEGTGVGYTF
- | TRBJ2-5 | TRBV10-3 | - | CATTRADQETQYF
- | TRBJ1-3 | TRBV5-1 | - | CASSLAGTSYGNTIYF
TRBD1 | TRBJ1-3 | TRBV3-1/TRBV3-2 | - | CASSHDRGGGNTIYF
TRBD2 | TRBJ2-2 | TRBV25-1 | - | CASLLADTGELFF
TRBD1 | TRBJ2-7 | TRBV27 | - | CASSDPPGTGYYEQYF
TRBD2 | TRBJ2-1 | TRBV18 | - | CASSLSGGADNEQFF
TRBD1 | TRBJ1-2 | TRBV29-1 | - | CSVGQGNYGYTF
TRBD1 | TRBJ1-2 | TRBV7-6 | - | CASSLTGTGNYGYTF
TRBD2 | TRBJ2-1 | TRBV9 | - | CASSVGGLAGHNEQFF
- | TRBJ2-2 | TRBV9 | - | CASSTPGELFF
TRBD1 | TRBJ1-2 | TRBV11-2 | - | CASSLRTGDSNYGYTF
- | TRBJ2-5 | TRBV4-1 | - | CASSPRDSPVGQYF
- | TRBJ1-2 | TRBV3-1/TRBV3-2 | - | CASSQNDRYGYTF
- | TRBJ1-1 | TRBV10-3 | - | CAASEEARDNTEAFF
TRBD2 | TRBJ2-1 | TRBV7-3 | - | CASSSQVVAGRNEQFF
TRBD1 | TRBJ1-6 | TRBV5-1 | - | CASSPGQGIGNSPLHF
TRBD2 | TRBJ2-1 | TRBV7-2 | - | CASSLRGGGPYNEQFF
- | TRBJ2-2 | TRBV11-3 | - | CASQLAPSTGELFF
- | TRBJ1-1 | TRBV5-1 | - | CASSLGGHDTEAFF
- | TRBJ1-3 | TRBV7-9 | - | CASSPSLLGGNTIYF
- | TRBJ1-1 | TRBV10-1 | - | CASSFSGNTEAFF
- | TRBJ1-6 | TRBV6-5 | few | CASWRGLESPLHF
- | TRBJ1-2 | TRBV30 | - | CAWSSHGGDYGYTF
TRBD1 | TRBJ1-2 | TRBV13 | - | CASSLGELRDRLFTF